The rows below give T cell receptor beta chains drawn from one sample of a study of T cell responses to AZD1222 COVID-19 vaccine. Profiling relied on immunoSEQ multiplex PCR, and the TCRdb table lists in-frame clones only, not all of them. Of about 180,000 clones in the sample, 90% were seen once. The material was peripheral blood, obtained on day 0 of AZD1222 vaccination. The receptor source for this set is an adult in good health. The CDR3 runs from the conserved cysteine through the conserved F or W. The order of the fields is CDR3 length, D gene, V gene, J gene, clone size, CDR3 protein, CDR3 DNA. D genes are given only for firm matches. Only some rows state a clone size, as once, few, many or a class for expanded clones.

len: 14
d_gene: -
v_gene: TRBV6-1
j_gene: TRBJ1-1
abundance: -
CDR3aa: CASSEGSVVTEAFF
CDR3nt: TGTGCCAGCAGTGAAGGATCAGTGGTCACTGAAGCTTTCTTT

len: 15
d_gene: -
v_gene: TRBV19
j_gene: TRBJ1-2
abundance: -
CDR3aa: CAGVLEISRKYGYTF
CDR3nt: TGTGCCGGGGTCTTGGAGATTTCGCGGAAATATGGCTACACCTTC

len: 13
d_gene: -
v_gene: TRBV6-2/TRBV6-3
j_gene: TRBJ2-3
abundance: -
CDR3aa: CASSYTLSHTQYF
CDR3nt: TGTGCCAGCAGTTACACCCTGAGCCATACGCAGTATTTT

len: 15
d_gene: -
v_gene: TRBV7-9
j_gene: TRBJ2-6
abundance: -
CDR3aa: CASSFGGSWANVLTF
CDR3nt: TGTGCCAGCAGCTTTGGGGGGAGCTGGGCCAACGTCCTGACTTTC

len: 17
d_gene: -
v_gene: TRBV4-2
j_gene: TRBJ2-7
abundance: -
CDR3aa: CASSQDYGVLDSYEQYF
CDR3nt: TGTGCCAGCAGCCAAGACTACGGGGTGCTGGACTCCTACGAGCAGTACTTC

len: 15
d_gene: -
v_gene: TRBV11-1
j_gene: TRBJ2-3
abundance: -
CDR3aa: CASSLVGQTTDTQYF
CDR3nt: TGTGCCAGCAGCTTAGTTGGACAGACTACAGATACGCAGTATTTT

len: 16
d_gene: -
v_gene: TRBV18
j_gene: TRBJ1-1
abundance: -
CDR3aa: CASSPGVVSMNTEAFF
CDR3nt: TGTGCCAGCTCACCAGGGGTGGTGTCGATGAACACTGAAGCTTTCTTT

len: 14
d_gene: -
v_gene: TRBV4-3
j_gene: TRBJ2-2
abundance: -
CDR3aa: CASSQDENTGELFF
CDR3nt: TGCGCCAGCAGCCAAGATGAGAACACCGGGGAGCTGTTTTTT

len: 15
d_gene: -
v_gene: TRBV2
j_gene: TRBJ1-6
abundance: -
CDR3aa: CASSEVQAYNSPLHF
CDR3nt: TGTGCCAGCAGTGAAGTTCAGGCTTATAATTCACCCCTCCACTTT

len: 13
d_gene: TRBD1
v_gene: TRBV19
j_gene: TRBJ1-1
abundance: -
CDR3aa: CASSGQGNGEAFF
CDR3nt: TGTGCCAGTAGTGGACAGGGGAATGGTGAAGCTTTCTTT

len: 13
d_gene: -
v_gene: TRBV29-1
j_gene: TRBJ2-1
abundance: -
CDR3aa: CSVTESSYNEQFF
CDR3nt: TGCAGCGTGACAGAGAGCTCCTACAATGAGCAGTTCTTC

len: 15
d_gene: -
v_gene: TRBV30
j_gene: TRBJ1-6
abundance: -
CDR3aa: CAWTVAGFHNSPLHF
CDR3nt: TGTGCCTGGACCGTAGCGGGGTTCCATAATTCACCCCTCCACTTT

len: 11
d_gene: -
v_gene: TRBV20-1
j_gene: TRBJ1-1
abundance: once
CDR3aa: CSARRQDYAFF
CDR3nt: TGCAGTGCTAGACGCCAAGACTACGCTTTCTTT

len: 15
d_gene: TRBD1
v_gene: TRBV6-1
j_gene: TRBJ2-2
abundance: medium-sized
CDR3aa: CASSEVTGGTGELFF
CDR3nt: TGTGCCAGCAGTGAAGTAACAGGGGGCACCGGGGAGCTGTTTTTT

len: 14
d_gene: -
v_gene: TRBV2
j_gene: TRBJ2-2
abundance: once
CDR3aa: CASSEWGATGELFF
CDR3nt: TGTGCCAGCAGTGAGTGGGGGGCGACCGGGGAGCTGTTTTTT

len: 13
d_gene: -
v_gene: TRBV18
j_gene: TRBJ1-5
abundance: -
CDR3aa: CASSPGANQPQHF
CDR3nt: TGTGCCAGCTCACCTGGGGCGAATCAGCCCCAGCATTTT

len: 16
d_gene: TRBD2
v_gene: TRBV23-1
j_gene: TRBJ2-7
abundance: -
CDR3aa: CASSQSWEGIMAEQYF
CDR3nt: TGCGCCAGCAGTCAATCGTGGGAGGGTATTATGGCCGAGCAGTACTTC

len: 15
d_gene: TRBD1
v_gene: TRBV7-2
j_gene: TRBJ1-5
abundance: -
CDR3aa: CASSPEGQGYQPQHF
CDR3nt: TGTGCCAGCAGCCCCGAAGGACAGGGATATCAGCCCCAGCATTTT

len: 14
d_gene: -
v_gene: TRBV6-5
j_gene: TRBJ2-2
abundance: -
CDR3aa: CASKELGGTGELFF
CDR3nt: TGTGCCAGCAAAGAATTAGGGGGCACCGGGGAGCTGTTTTTT

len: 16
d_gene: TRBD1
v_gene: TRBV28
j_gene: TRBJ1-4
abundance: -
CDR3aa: CASSLPGTGRNEKLFF
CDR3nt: TGTGCCAGCAGTCTACCCGGGACAGGACGTAATGAAAAACTGTTTTTT